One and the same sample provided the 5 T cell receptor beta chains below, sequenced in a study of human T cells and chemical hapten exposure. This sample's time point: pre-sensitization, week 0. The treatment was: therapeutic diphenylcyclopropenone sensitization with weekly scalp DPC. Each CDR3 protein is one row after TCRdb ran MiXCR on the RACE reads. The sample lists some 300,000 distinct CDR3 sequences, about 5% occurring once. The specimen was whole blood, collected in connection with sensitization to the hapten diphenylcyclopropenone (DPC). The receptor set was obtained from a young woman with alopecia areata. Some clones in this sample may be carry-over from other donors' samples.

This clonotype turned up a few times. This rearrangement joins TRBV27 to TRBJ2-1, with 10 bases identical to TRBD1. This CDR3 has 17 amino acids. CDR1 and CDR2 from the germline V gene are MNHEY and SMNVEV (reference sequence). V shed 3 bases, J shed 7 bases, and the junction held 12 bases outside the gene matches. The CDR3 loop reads CASSFDRQGAIGNEQFF. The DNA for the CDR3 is TGTGCCAGCAGTTTTGACCGACAGGGGGCAATTGGGAATGAGCAGTTCTTC.

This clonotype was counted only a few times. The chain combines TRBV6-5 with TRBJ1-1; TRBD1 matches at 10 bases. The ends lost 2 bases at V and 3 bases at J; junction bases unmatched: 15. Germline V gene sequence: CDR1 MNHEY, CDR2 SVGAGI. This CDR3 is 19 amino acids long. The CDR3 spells CASSYPHETRQGAYTEAFF. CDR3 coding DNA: TGTGCCAGCAGTTACCCCCATGAGACCAGACAGGGGGCGTACACTGAAGCTTTCTTT.

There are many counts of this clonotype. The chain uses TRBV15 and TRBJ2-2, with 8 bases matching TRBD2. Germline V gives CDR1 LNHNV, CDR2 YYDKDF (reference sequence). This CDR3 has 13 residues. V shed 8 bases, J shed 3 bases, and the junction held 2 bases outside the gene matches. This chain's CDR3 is CATGRGDTGELFF. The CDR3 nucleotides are TGTGCCACCGGGCGGGGGGACACCGGGGAGCTGTTTTTT.

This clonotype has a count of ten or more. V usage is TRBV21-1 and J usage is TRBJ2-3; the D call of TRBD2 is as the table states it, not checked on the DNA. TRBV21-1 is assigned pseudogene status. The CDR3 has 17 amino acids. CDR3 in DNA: TGTGCCAGCAGCCGGGCTCCTAGGCAGAGGGAGCCAGATACGCAGTATTTT. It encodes CASSRAPRQREPDTQYF.

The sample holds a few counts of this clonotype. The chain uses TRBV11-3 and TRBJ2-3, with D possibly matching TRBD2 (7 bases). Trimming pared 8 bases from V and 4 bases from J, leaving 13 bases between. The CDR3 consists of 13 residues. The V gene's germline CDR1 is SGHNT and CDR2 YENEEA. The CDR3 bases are TGTGCCAGCGCGGGGGCGGCTGCAGATACGCAGTATTTT. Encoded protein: CASAGAAADTQYF.